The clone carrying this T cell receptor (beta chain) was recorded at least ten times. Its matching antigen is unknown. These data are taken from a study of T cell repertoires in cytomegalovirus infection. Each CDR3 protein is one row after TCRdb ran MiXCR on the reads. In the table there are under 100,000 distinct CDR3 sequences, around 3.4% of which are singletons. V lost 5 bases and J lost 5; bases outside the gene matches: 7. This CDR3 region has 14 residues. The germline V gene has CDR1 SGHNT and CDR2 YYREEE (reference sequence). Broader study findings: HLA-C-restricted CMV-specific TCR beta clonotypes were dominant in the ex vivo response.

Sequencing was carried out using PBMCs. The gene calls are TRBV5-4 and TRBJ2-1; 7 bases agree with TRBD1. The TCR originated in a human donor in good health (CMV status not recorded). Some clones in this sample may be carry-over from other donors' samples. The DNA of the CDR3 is TGTGCCAGCAGTACGAGACAGGGTGACAATGAGCAGTTCTTC. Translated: CASSTRQGDNEQFF.